This T cell receptor beta chain is from a study of cytomegalovirus exposure and HLA in healthy donors. V lost 0 bases to trimming and J lost 10 bases, with 8 bases between them. This CDR3 has 13 residues. The germline V gene has CDR1 SGHRS and CDR2 YFSETQ. Here immunoSEQ multiplex PCR was the method, and the copy in TCRdb shows in-frame clones only, minus some. Of approximately 300,000 clones listed, about 85% were seen once; the top ten hold 1% to 1.5%. The sample was PBMCs. The V call is TRBV5-1, the J call TRBJ1-6, with unresolved D. This sequence was found in a woman aged 25 to 39 in good health and CMV-seropositive. The CDR3 reads CASSLDGSSPLHF. The CDR3 DNA reads as TGCGCCAGCAGCTTGGATGGTTCATCACCCCTCCACTTT. The full variable domain, its missing parts supplied by reference TRBV5-1 and TRBJ1-6, is KAGVTQTPRYLIKTRGQQVTLSCSPISGHRSVSWYQQTPGQGLQFLFEYFSETQRNKGNFPGRFSGRQFSNSRSEMNVSTLELGDSALYLCASSLDGSSPLHFGNGTRLTVT.